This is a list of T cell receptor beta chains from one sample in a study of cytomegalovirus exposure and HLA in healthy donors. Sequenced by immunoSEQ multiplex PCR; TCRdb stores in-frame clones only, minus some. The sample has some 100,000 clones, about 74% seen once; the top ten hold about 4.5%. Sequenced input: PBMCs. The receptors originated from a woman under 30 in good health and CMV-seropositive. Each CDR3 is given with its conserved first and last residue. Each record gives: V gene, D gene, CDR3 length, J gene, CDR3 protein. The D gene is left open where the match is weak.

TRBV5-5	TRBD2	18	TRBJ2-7	CASSFGGLAGVPGNEQYF
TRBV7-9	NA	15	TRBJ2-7	CASSPSAGVRNEQYF
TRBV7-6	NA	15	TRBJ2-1	CASSPDIIKGGEQFF
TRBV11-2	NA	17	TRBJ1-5	CASSSPSISGERGPQHF
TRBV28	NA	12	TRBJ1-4	CASSTTNEKLFF
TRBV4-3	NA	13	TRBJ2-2	CASSQDSGGELFF
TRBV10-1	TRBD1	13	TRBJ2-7	CASLRDRGNEQYF
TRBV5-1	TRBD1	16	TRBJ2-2	CASSLAQGAGTGELFF
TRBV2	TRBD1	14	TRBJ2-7	CASGAGTGAYEQYF
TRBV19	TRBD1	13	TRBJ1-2	CATKPGQIYGYTF
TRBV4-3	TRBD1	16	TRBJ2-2	CASSQVAAGGTGELFF
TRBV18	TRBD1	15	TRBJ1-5	CASSRTGYSNQPQHF
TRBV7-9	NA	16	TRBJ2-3	CASSPAGNPSTDTQYF
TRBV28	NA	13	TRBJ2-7	CATPGAGPYEQYF
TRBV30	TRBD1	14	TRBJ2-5	CAWSGGGGLRTQYF
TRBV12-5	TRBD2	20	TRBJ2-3	CASGLRLGGLAGPRVDTQYF
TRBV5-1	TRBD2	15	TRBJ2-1	CASSLGTRSYNEQFF
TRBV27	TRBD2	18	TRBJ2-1	CASSLWGRVAGVKNEQFF
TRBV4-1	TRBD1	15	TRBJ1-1	CASSQGQGKGTEAFF
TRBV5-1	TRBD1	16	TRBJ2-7	CASSSPGQGNFYEQYF
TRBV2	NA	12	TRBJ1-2	CASSSGGYGYTF
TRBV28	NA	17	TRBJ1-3	CASSLFPAQGPGNTIYF
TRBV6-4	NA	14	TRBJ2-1	CASSDGGVSNEQFF
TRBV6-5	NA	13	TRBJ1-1	CASRRSGGTEAFF
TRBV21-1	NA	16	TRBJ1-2	CASSVTGALLGYGYTF
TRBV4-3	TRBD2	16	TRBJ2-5	CASSPNLAGDAETQYF
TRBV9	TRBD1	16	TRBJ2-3	CASSVGQGRSTDTQYF
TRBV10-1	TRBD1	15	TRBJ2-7	CASSESDRGAYEQYF
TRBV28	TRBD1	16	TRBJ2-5	CASSKTPGQGQETQYF
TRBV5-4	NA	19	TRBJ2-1	CASSLGGGPAASSYNEQFF
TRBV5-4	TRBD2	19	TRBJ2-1	CASSLGFRSGGSSYNEQFF
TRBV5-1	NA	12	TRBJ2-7	CASTSGVREQYF
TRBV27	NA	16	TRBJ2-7	CASSRGGGSLDYEQYF
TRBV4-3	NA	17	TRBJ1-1	CASSQDWEVGPNTEAFF
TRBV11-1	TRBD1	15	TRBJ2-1	CASSTGQGPYNEQFF
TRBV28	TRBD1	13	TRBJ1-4	CASSSPLGTALFF
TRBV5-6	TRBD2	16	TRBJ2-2	CASSLTSGRKTGELFF
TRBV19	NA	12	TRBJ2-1	CASQQGNYEQFF
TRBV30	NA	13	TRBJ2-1	CAWRGRVYNEQFF
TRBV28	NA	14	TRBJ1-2	CASAPLGRGGGYTF
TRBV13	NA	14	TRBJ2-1	CASSPGLSYNEQFF
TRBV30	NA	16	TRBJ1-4	CAWSLGHLATNEKLFF
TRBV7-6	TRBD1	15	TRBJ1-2	CASSLGDRGNYGYTF
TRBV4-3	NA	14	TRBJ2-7	CASSQRRDGYEQYF
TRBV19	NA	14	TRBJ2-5	CATGRGTDQETQYF